Listed below are T cell receptor beta chains from one sample, sequenced in a study of blood T cell repertoires in COVID-19. The protocol was immunoSEQ multiplex PCR, while the TCRdb copy is restricted to in-frame clones and leaves out a portion. The sample lists 300,000 or so clones; 85% to 90% were seen once. Source material: PBMCs or T cells enriched from blood (not recorded which). The receptors originated from a woman under 30 who had recovered from COVID-19. The CDR3 runs from the conserved cysteine through the conserved F or W. The order of the fields is D gene, J gene, V gene, clone size, CDR3 DNA, CDR3 protein. D genes are given only for firm matches. The size entry is marked missing in some rows and otherwise reads once, few, many or a size class.

. TRBJ2-5 TRBV2 . TGTGCCAGCAGTGAAATTGGTCTAGCTTTCCAAGAGACCCAGTACTTC CASSEIGLAFQETQYF
TRBD2 TRBJ2-7 TRBV2 once TGTGCCAGCAGTGTCCAGCGGGAGAGTAACGAGCAGTACTTC CASSVQRESNEQYF
. TRBJ1-1 TRBV4-2 . TGTGCCAGCAGCCAAGATCCAGACAGCAACACTGAAGCTTTCTTT CASSQDPDSNTEAFF
. TRBJ1-1 TRBV19 . TGTGCCAGTAGTGGGGCCATGAACACTGAAGCTTTCTTT CASSGAMNTEAFF
TRBD1 TRBJ1-5 TRBV24-1 . TGTGCCACCGCGGGACAGGGGGAGCATCAGCCCCAGCATTTT CATAGQGEHQPQHF
TRBD1 TRBJ1-5 TRBV3-1/TRBV3-2 few TGTGCCAGCAGCCCGTGGGACAGGAGGGAGCCCCAGCATTTT CASSPWDRREPQHF
. TRBJ1-5 TRBV30 . TGTGCCTGGAGTCCCCGCGGGAGCGGGCTCCAGCCCCAGCATTTT CAWSPRGSGLQPQHF
TRBD1 TRBJ2-1 TRBV4-1 . TGCGCCAGCGGGGACAGGGACGGTACTGAGCAGTTCTTC CASGDRDGTEQFF
. TRBJ2-2 TRBV18 . TGTGCCAGCTCATCACGGACAGAAACGACAGGATTGAACACCGGGGAGCTGTTTTTT CASSSRTETTGLNTGELFF
. TRBJ1-2 TRBV11-2 . TGTGCCAGCAGCTTAGACAGGTCTAACTATGGCTACACCTTC CASSLDRSNYGYTF
. TRBJ1-6 TRBV25-1 . TGTGCCAGCAGTCAGGGGAATTCACCCCTCCACTTT CASSQGNSPLHF
. TRBJ2-2 TRBV7-9 . TGTGCCAGCAGCAGAACGAACAGGTACACCGGGGAGCTGTTTTTT CASSRTNRYTGELFF
. TRBJ1-2 TRBV19 . TGTGCCAGTAGTATGTCCCCCTCCCGACAGGTCTCAAGTCTCGGCTACACCTTC CASSMSPSRQVSSLGYTF
. TRBJ2-7 TRBV11-2 . TGTGCCAGCAGCCCCCAGACCTACGAGCAGTACTTC CASSPQTYEQYF
TRBD1 TRBJ1-1 TRBV28 . TGCGCCAGCAGGGCAAACCCACAGGGGCCTAACACTGAAGCTTTCTTT CASRANPQGPNTEAFF
. TRBJ1-3 TRBV7-8 . TGTGCCAGCAGCTTACGGGAGCGGGGTCCCCCTGGAAACACCATATATTTT CASSLRERGPPGNTIYF
TRBD1 TRBJ1-5 TRBV27 . TGTGCCAGCAGTTTGTTGACAGGGAGCAATCAGCCCCAGCATTTT CASSLLTGSNQPQHF
. TRBJ1-2 TRBV5-6 . TGTGCCAGCAGCTTGGCGGGGAGCGGCTATGGCTACACCTTC CASSLAGSGYGYTF
TRBD1 TRBJ1-5 TRBV6-5 . TGTGCCACTTCAATAGGGGGGACAGGGCGGGCGCCCCAGCATTTT CATSIGGTGRAPQHF
. TRBJ1-3 TRBV10-3 . TGTGCCATCAGGACGGACGGAGGCTCTGGAAACACCATATATTTT CAIRTDGGSGNTIYF
TRBD1 TRBJ1-4 TRBV28 . TGTGCCAGCAGTCCTACAGGGGGCACGGATGAAAAACTGTTTTTT CASSPTGGTDEKLFF
. TRBJ2-1 TRBV28 . TGTGCCAGCAGTTCGTTCCTGAATAGCTCCTACAATGAGCAGTTCTTC CASSSFLNSSYNEQFF
TRBD1 TRBJ2-5 TRBV5-4 once TGTGCCAGCAGCTCGCAGGGGGTGGGGGAGACCCAGTACTTC CASSSQGVGETQYF
TRBD1 TRBJ1-1 TRBV19 . TGTGCCAGTAGTACACAGGGGGCTAACACTGAAGCTTTCTTT CASSTQGANTEAFF
. TRBJ2-1 TRBV19 . TGTGCCAGTAGTAGTTTTTCGGAGATCTCCTACAATGAGCAGTTCTTC CASSSFSEISYNEQFF
TRBD1 TRBJ1-5 TRBV2 once TGTGCCAGCAGTTCCGACAGGGGGCCCTCCCCCCAGCATTTT CASSSDRGPSPQHF